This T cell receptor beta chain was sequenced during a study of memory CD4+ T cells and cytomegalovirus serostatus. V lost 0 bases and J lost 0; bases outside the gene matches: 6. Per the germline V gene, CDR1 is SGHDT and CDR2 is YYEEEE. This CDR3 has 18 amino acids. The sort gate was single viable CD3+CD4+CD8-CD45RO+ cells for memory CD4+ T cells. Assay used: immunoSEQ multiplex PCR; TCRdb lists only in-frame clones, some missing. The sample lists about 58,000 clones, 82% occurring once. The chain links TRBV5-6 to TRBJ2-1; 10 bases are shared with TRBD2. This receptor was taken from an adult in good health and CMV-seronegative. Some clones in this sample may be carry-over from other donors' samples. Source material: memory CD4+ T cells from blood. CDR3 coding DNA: TGTGCCAGCAGCTTGGACACTAGCGGGGCGAGCTCCTACAATGAGCAGTTCTTC. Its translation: CASSLDTSGASSYNEQFF.